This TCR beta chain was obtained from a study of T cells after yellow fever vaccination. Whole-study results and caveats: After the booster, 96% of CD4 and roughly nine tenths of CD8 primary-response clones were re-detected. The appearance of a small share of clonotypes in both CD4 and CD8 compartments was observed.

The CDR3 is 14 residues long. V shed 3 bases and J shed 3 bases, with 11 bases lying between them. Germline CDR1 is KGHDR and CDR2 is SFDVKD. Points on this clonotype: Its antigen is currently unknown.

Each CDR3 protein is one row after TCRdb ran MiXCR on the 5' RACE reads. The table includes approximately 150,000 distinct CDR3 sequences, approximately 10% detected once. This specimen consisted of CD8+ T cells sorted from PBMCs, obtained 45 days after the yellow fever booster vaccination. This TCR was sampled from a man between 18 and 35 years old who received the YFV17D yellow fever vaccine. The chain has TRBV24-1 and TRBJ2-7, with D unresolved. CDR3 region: CATSDQLRSYEQYF. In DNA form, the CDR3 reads TGTGCCACCAGTGATCAGCTCCGGAGCTACGAGCAGTACTTC.